The present T cell receptor beta chain was sequenced within a study of human T cells and chemical hapten exposure. Study summary: Doses of diphenylcyclopropenone went to the patients' scalps weekly throughout the approximately 22-week study.

TCRdb processed the RACE reads anew with MiXCR; each CDR3 protein has one entry. The top ten hold 2.5% of the sample, which has 150,000 to 200,000 distinct CDR3 sequences, about 22% seen once. As to time point: patch test 3, about 24 weeks after DPC sensitization. The treatment here: therapeutic diphenylcyclopropenone sensitization with weekly scalp DPC. CDR1 is SGHTA and CDR2 is FQGNSA in the germline V gene. With 5 bases removed from V and 2 bases from J, the gap between germline ends came to 14 bases. CDR3 length equals 15 residues. This receptor was identified in a woman between 40 and 55 years old with alopecia areata. Some clones in this sample may be carry-over from other donors' samples. The specimen was whole blood, collected in connection with sensitization to the hapten diphenylcyclopropenone (DPC). V usage is TRBV7-2 and J usage is TRBJ2-3, with D possibly TRBD2 on 6 matching bases. DNA of the CDR3: TGTGCCAGCAGCCCTAGCGACCGTCACACAGATACGCAGTATTTT. This encodes CASSPSDRHTDTQYF.